These T cell receptor beta chains were read from a single sample in a study of blood T cell repertoires in COVID-19. The assay was immunoSEQ multiplex PCR, and TCRdb's table has in-frame clones only and misses some. Of roughly 220,000 clones in the sample, around 83% were seen once. Input material: peripheral blood. The receptors derive from a woman aged 40 to 50 who had recovered from COVID-19. CDR3s include the opening cysteine and the closing phenylalanine or tryptophan. The D gene is left open where the match is weak. The size field is filled for only some rows; it gives once, few, many or a size class.

D gene | clone size | CDR3 length | J gene | V gene | CDR3 protein | CDR3 DNA
- | - | 16 | TRBJ2-2 | TRBV6-5 | CASSYLAPSSTGELFF | TGTGCCAGCAGTTACCTGGCACCGTCCAGCACCGGGGAGCTGTTTTTT
TRBD2 | - | 15 | TRBJ2-4 | TRBV6-5 | CASSYSAGAGDIQYF | TGTGCCAGCAGTTACTCAGCGGGGGCAGGGGACATTCAGTACTTC
- | few | 13 | TRBJ2-7 | TRBV2 | CASSVERGDEQYF | TGTGCCAGCAGTGTTGAGCGCGGCGACGAGCAGTACTTC
TRBD1 | - | 16 | TRBJ1-2 | TRBV7-9 | CASSLDGTGLMGGYTF | TGTGCCAGCAGTCTTGACGGGACAGGGCTTATGGGTGGCTACACCTTC
TRBD2 | - | 16 | TRBJ2-3 | TRBV7-2 | CASSLGLAGITDTQYF | TGTGCCAGCAGCTTAGGATTAGCGGGGATCACAGATACGCAGTATTTT
- | - | 13 | TRBJ2-3 | TRBV29-1 | CSVDPGGTDTQYF | TGCAGCGTTGATCCGGGGGGCACAGATACGCAGTATTTT
- | - | 13 | TRBJ2-1 | TRBV2 | CASSEQRLNEQFF | TGTGCCAGCAGCGAACAGCGGCTTAATGAGCAGTTCTTC
- | few | 14 | TRBJ1-1 | TRBV19 | CASMIQGGLTEAFF | TGTGCCAGTATGATCCAGGGAGGTTTGACTGAAGCTTTCTTT
TRBD2 | - | 14 | TRBJ2-5 | TRBV2 | CASRGAGGPETQYF | TGTGCCAGCAGGGGAGCGGGGGGGCCGGAGACCCAGTACTTC
- | few | 10 | TRBJ1-2 | TRBV20-1 | CSALLDGYTF | TGCAGTGCTCTCCTCGATGGCTACACCTTC
- | few | 16 | TRBJ2-7 | TRBV28 | CASSTAMGAISYEQYF | TGTGCCAGCAGTACTGCCATGGGGGCTATCTCCTACGAGCAGTACTTC
TRBD1 | once | 13 | TRBJ1-1 | TRBV5-1 | CASSLDTGDEAFF | TGCGCCAGCAGCTTGGATACAGGGGATGAAGCTTTCTTT
TRBD2 | - | 16 | TRBJ2-3 | TRBV5-1 | CASSRTSGASTDTQYF | TGCGCCAGCAGCCGGACTAGCGGGGCTAGCACAGATACGCAGTATTTT
TRBD2 | - | 15 | TRBJ2-1 | TRBV27 | CASSFWTGGVNEQFF | TGTGCCAGCAGTTTCTGGACGGGGGGGGTAAATGAGCAGTTCTTC
TRBD1 | - | 14 | TRBJ2-7 | TRBV6-5 | CASSPTGEIYEQYF | TGTGCCAGCAGTCCGACAGGGGAGATCTACGAGCAGTACTTC
TRBD1 | - | 15 | TRBJ2-7 | TRBV13 | CASSTGTGASYEQYF | TGTGCCAGCAGCACCGGGACAGGAGCTTCCTACGAGCAGTACTTC
- | - | 12 | TRBJ2-1 | TRBV6-4 | CASRATSFGQFF | TGTGCCAGCAGGGCCACTAGCTTTGGGCAGTTCTTC
TRBD2 | once | 16 | TRBJ2-3 | TRBV27 | CASSLGLAGATDTQYF | TGTGCCAGCAGTTTAGGCCTAGCGGGGGCTACAGATACGCAGTATTTT
- | - | 13 | TRBJ2-3 | TRBV7-9 | CASRPTGLDTQYF | TGTGCCAGCAGACCAACAGGGTTAGATACGCAGTATTTT
TRBD1 | - | 16 | TRBJ1-6 | TRBV9 | CASSLRQGADNSPLHF | TGTGCCAGCAGCCTACGACAGGGGGCCGATAATTCACCCCTCCACTTT
TRBD2 | - | 21 | TRBJ2-1 | TRBV23-1 | CASSPPPRTSGGCLLINEQFF | TGCGCCAGCAGTCCACCTCCTCGGACTAGCGGGGGGTGCCTCCTCATCAATGAGCAGTTCTTC
TRBD1 | - | 14 | TRBJ2-7 | TRBV2 | CASSTTGGSYEQYF | TGTGCCAGCAGTACGACAGGGGGATCCTACGAGCAGTACTTC
- | - | 15 | TRBJ2-3 | TRBV3-1/TRBV3-2 | CASSQKFGEADTQYF | TGTGCCAGCAGCCAAAAGTTCGGGGAGGCAGATACGCAGTATTTT
- | - | 11 | TRBJ1-2 | TRBV3-1/TRBV3-2 | CASSENYGYTF | TGTGCCAGCAGCGAGAACTATGGCTACACCTTC
- | - | 11 | TRBJ1-6 | TRBV20-1 | CSAAMGLTLHF | TGCAGTGCCGCCATGGGCCTCACCCTCCACTTT
- | - | 15 | TRBJ1-2 | TRBV9 | CASSLRPYLQDGYTF | TGTGCCAGCAGCCTTAGACCGTACTTGCAGGATGGCTACACCTTC
- | - | 13 | TRBJ1-5 | TRBV7-2 | CASSYGIQGPQHF | TGTGCCAGCAGCTATGGGATCCAGGGGCCCCAGCATTTT
TRBD1 | - | 15 | TRBJ1-3 | TRBV3-1/TRBV3-2 | CASSHRYRGGNTIYF | TGTGCCAGCAGCCATCGATACAGGGGCGGAAACACCATATATTTT
- | - | 15 | TRBJ1-2 | TRBV7-2 | CASSTRTGGNYGYTF | TGTGCCAGCAGCACTAGGACGGGCGGGAACTATGGCTACACCTTC
TRBD1 | once | 11 | TRBJ2-1 | TRBV11-3 | CASKGTGEQFF | TGTGCCAGCAAAGGGACAGGCGAGCAGTTCTTC
- | - | 12 | TRBJ1-1 | TRBV7-9 | CASSLGGMGAFF | TGTGCCAGCAGCTTAGGAGGGATGGGAGCTTTCTTT
- | once | 11 | TRBJ1-1 | TRBV3-1/TRBV3-2 | CASSQEERAFF | TGTGCCAGCAGCCAAGAGGAGAGGGCTTTCTTT
- | once | 13 | TRBJ2-3 | TRBV7-3 | CASSAGGTDTQYF | TGTGCCAGCAGCGCCGGGGGCACAGATACGCAGTATTTT
- | - | 15 | TRBJ2-1 | TRBV14 | CASSSPRGHHNEQFF | TGTGCCAGCAGCTCTCCCAGGGGACACCACAATGAGCAGTTCTTC
TRBD1 | - | 15 | TRBJ1-5 | TRBV28 | CASSRTGEWNQPQHF | TGTGCCAGCAGTCGTACAGGGGAATGGAATCAGCCCCAGCATTTT
- | many | 14 | TRBJ2-2 | TRBV29-1 | CSGTKGISTGELFF | TGCAGCGGGACTAAGGGAATAAGCACCGGGGAGCTGTTTTTT
TRBD1 | - | 14 | TRBJ1-2 | TRBV9 | CASSANRGKGGYTF | TGTGCCAGCAGCGCGAACAGGGGAAAGGGTGGCTACACCTTC
- | - | 15 | TRBJ2-7 | TRBV19 | CASSRQGSEVYEQYF | TGTGCCAGTAGTCGCCAGGGTTCTGAGGTCTACGAGCAGTACTTC
- | - | 14 | TRBJ2-3 | TRBV7-2 | CASSLVTRADTQYF | TGTGCCAGCAGCTTAGTTACTCGCGCAGATACGCAGTATTTT
- | - | 15 | TRBJ2-3 | TRBV6-2/TRBV6-3 | CASSKLASGTDTQYF | TGTGCCAGCAGCAAACTAGCCTCTGGCACAGATACGCAGTATTTT
TRBD2 | - | 17 | TRBJ2-1 | TRBV10-3 | CAISDIEGTRVYNEQFF | TGTGCCATCAGTGATATTGAGGGGACTAGGGTATACAATGAGCAGTTCTTC
- | - | 16 | TRBJ1-4 | TRBV11-2 | CASSLDWRALDEKLFF | TGTGCCAGCAGCTTAGATTGGCGGGCTTTGGATGAAAAACTGTTTTTT
- | - | 15 | TRBJ2-2 | TRBV6-5 | CASSYTTDSTGELFF | TGTGCCAGCAGTTACACGACGGACAGCACCGGGGAGCTGTTTTTT
- | many | 13 | TRBJ1-4 | TRBV29-1 | CSVEGTEGEKLFF | TGCAGCGTTGAAGGGACAGAAGGTGAAAAACTGTTTTTT
TRBD2 | - | 18 | TRBJ2-5 | TRBV6-2/TRBV6-3 | CASSYFSLGSGGAETQYF | TGTGCCAGCAGTTACTTCTCTTTAGGTAGCGGGGGGGCGGAGACCCAGTACTTC
TRBD1 | - | 15 | TRBJ2-2 | TRBV10-1 | CASSEQGANTGELFF | TGCGCCAGCAGTGAGCAGGGGGCGAACACCGGGGAGCTGTTTTTT
- | - | 15 | TRBJ1-6 | TRBV5-1 | CASSLESRRNSPLHF | TGCGCCAGCAGCTTGGAGTCTAGGAGAAATTCACCCCTCCACTTT
- | - | 17 | TRBJ2-1 | TRBV15 | CATSRVPGQGPGNEQFF | TGTGCCACCAGCAGAGTGCCCGGCCAGGGGCCTGGCAATGAGCAGTTCTTC
TRBD1 | - | 18 | TRBJ2-2 | TRBV3-1/TRBV3-2 | CASSQVQGAKGRTGELFF | TGTGCCAGCAGCCAGGTACAGGGGGCAAAGGGGCGCACCGGGGAGCTGTTTTTT
TRBD1 | - | 15 | TRBJ1-4 | TRBV7-8 | CASSSNRGFHEKLFF | TGTGCCAGCAGCTCAAACAGGGGGTTTCATGAAAAACTGTTTTTT
- | - | 14 | TRBJ2-5 | TRBV6-6 | CASRGPQGQETQYF | TGTGCCAGCAGAGGACCGCAGGGTCAAGAGACCCAGTACTTC
TRBD2 | - | 14 | TRBJ2-5 | TRBV7-8 | CASIRAAGEETQYF | TGTGCCAGCATACGTGCAGCGGGGGAAGAGACCCAGTACTTC
- | - | 18 | TRBJ1-5 | TRBV18 | CASSPDYGIGTLDQPQHF | TGTGCCAGCTCACCGGACTACGGAATAGGCACCCTTGATCAGCCCCAGCATTTT
- | - | 14 | TRBJ1-2 | TRBV5-1 | CASSPGTTNYGYTF | TGCGCCAGCAGCCCCGGGACAACTAACTATGGCTACACCTTC
- | - | 13 | TRBJ1-2 | TRBV28 | CASSGPGVYGYTF | TGTGCCAGCAGTGGCCCAGGGGTCTATGGCTACACCTTC
TRBD2 | - | 15 | TRBJ2-5 | TRBV6-5 | CASSLSGGPQETQYF | TGTGCCAGCAGCCTTAGCGGGGGACCCCAAGAGACCCAGTACTTC
- | - | 15 | TRBJ2-7 | TRBV7-2 | CASSLRGGDSYEQYF | TGTGCCAGCAGCCTAAGAGGGGGGGACTCCTACGAGCAGTACTTC
- | - | 11 | TRBJ2-7 | TRBV5-1 | CASSFGYEQYF | TGCGCCAGCAGCTTCGGCTACGAGCAGTACTTC
TRBD1 | once | 13 | TRBJ1-2 | TRBV2 | CASTLDRVKGYTF | TGTGCCAGCACGTTGGACAGGGTCAAAGGCTACACCTTC